This T cell receptor beta chain was captured in a study of T cell repertoires in cytomegalovirus infection. This CDR3 has 16 residues. V shed 5 bases and J shed 2 bases, with 16 bases lying between them. Germline CDR1 reads SGHTA; CDR2 reads FQGTGA. This clonotype was recorded many times. Its antigen is currently unknown. Regarding the study as a whole: In two of eight donors, the top clonotype was HLA-C-restricted CMV-specific.

TCRdb reprocessed the reads via MiXCR and lists one record per CDR3 protein. Of 300,000 or so distinct CDR3 sequences listed, about 9.1% are singletons. This TCR was recovered from a human donor in good health (CMV status not recorded). Some clones in this sample may be carry-over from other donors' samples. The rearrangement links TRBV7-3 to TRBJ2-1; possibly TRBD1 or TRBD2 for D (5 bases each). Sequencing was performed on PBMCs. The CDR3 coding sequence is TGTGCCAGCAGCCCGAAGGGACCCCTCGCCTACAATGAGCAGTTCTTC. It codes for CASSPKGPLAYNEQFF.